This paragraph reports one T cell receptor (beta chain). The sample belongs to a study of CD8 T cells in Susac syndrome. Negative isolation was applied to CD8+ and CD4+ T cells, and FACS enrichment was applied to TEMRA cells. RNA was extracted with the RNeasy kit, and a quantity of about 0.45 to 1 ug was reverse transcribed using random hexamers. TCRdb re-derived calls from the immunoSEQ multiplex PCR reads in MiXCR, one entry per CDR3 protein. The sample comprises more than 120,000 distinct CDR3 sequences, roughly 95% of which are singletons, and 0.065% to 0.1% rests with the top ten. The CDR3 is made up of 13 amino acids. V gave up 4 bases and J gave up 5 bases, with 10 bases separating them. From germline, CDR1 is LNHDA and CDR2 SQIVND (reference sequence).

This chain joins TRBV19 and TRBJ2-3; D gene unclear. The sequenced sample was CD4+ T cells from PBMCs. The sequence was collected from a human donor in good health. CDR3 nucleotides: TGTGCCAGTAGTACTCAGGCTGGAGATACGCAGTATTTT. It specifies CASSTQAGDTQYF.